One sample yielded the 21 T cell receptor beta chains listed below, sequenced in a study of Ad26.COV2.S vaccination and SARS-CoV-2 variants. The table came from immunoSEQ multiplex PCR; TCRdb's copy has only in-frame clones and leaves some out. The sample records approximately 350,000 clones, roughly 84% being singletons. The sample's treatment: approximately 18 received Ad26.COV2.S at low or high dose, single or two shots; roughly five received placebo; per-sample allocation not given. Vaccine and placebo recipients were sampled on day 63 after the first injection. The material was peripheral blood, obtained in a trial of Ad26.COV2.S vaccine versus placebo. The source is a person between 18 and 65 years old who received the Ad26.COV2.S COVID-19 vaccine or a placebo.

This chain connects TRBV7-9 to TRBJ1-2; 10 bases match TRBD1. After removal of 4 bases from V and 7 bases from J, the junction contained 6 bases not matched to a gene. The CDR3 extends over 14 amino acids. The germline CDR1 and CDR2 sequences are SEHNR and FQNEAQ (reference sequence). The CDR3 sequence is CASSSIRQGAGYTF. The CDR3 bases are TGTGCCAGCAGCTCAATTAGACAGGGGGCTGGCTACACCTTC.

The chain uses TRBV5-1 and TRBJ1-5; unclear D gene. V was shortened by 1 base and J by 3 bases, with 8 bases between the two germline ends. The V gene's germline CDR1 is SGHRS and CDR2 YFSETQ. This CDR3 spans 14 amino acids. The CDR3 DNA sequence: TGCGCCAGCAGCTTGAGTGGAGACAATCAGCCCCAGCATTTT. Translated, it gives CASSLSGDNQPQHF.

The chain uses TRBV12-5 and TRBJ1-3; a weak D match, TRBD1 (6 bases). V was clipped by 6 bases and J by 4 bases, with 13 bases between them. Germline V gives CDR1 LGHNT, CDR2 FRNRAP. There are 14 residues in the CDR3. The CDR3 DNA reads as TGTGCTAGTGGCCCGGGGGCTGGGGGAAACACCATATATTTT. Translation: CASGPGAGGNTIYF.

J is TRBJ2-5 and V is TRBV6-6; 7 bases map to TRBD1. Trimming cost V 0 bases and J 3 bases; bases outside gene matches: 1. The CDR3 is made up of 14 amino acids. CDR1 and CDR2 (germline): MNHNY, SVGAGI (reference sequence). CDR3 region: CASSYSTGKETQYF. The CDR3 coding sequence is TGTGCCAGCAGTTACTCGACAGGGAAAGAGACCCAGTACTTC.

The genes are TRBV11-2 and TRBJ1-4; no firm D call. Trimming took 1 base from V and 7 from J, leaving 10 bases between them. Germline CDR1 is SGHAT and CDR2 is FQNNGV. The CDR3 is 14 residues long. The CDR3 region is CASSLVRGGEKLFF. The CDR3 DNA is TGTGCCAGCAGCTTAGTACGAGGCGGTGAAAAACTGTTTTTT.

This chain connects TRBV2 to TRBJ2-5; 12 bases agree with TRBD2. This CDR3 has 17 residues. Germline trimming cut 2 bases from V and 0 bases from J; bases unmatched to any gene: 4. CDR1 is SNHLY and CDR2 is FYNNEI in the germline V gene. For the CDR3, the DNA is TGTGCCAGCAGTGAATTTGGACTAGCGGGGAACCAAGAGACCCAGTACTTC. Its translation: CASSEFGLAGNQETQYF. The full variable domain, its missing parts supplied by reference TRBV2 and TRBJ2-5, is EPEVTQTPSHQVTQMGQEVILRCVPISNHLYFYWYRQILGQKVEFLVSFYNNEISEKSEIFDDQFSVERPDGSNFTLKIRSTKLEDSAMYFCASSEFGLAGNQETQYFGPGTRLLVL.

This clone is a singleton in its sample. CDR3 sequence reads: CASSLELAGDHEQYF. In DNA, the CDR3 is TGTGCCAGCAGCTTAGAACTAGCGGGGGACCACGAGCAGTACTTC. The chain combines TRBV7-2 with TRBJ2-7; TRBD2 matches 11 bases. The CDR3 covers 15 residues. In germline, CDR1 is SGHTA, CDR2 FQGNSA. The junction had 4 bases not matched to a gene; V was cut back by 1 base and J by 5 bases.

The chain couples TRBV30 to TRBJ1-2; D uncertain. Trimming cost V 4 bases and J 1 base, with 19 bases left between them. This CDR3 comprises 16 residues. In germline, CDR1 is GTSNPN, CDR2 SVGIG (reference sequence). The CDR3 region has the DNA TGTGCCTGGATTCCGGGTCCCGCCGAAGATAACTATGGCTACACCTTC. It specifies CAWIPGPAEDNYGYTF.

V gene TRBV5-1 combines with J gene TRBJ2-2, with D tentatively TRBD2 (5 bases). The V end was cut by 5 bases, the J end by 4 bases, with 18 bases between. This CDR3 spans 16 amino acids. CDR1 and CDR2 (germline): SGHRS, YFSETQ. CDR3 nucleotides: TGCGCCAGCAGTTTAGGTTGGCTAGCAAGCACCGGGGAGCTGTTTTTT. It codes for CASSLGWLASTGELFF. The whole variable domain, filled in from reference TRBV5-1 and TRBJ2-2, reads KAGVTQTPRYLIKTRGQQVTLSCSPISGHRSVSWYQQTPGQGLQFLFEYFSETQRNKGNFPGRFSGRQFSNSRSEMNVSTLELGDSALYLCASSLGWLASTGELFFGEGSRLTVL.

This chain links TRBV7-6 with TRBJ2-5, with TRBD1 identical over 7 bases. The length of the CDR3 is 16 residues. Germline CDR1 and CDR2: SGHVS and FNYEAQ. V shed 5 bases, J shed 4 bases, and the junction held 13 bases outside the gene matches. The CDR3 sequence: CASSAADRVDGETQYF. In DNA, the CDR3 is TGTGCCAGCAGCGCGGCTGACAGGGTAGACGGAGAGACCCAGTACTTC.

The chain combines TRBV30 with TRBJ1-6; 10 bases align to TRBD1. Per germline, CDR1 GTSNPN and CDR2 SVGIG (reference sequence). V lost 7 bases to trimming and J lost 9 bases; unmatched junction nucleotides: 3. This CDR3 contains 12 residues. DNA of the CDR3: TGTGCCTCGGACAGGGGGGGTTCACCCCTCCACTTT. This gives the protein CASDRGGSPLHF.

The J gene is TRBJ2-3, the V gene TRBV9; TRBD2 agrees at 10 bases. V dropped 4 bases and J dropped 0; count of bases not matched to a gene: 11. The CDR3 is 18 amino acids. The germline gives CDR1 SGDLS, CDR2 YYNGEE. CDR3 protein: CASSPRQSGGASTDTQYF. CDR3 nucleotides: TGTGCCAGCAGCCCCCGGCAAAGCGGGGGGGCCAGCACAGATACGCAGTATTTT.

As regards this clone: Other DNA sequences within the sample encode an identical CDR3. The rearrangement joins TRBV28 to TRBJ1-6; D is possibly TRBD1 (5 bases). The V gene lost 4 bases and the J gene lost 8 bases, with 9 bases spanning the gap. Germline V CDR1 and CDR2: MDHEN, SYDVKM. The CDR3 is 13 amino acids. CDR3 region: CASSSGSYSPLHF. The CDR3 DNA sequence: TGTGCCAGCAGTTCAGGGTCATATTCACCCCTCCACTTT.

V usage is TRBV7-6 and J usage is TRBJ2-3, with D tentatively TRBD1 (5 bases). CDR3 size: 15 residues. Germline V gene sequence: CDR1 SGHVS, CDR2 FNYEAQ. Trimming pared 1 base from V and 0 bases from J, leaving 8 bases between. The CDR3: CASSLVGDSTDTQYF. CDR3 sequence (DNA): TGTGCCAGCAGCTTAGTAGGGGATAGCACAGATACGCAGTATTTT.

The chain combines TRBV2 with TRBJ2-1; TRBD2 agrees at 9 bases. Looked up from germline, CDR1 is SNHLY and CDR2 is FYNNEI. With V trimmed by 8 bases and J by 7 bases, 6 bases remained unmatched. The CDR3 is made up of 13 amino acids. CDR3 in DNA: TGTGCCAGCGGGAGCGGGGGGCCAAATGAGCAGTTCTTC. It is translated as CASGSGGPNEQFF.

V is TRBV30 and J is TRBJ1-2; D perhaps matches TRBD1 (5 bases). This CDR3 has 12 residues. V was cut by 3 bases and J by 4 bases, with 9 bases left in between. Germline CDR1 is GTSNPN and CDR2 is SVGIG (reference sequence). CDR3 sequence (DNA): TGTGCCTGGAGCTCCGGGGGCTATGGCTACACCTTC. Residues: CAWSSGGYGYTF.

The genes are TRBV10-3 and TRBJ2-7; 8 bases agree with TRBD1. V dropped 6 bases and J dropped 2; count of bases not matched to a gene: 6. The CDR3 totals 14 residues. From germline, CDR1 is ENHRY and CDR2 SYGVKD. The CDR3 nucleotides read TGTGCCATCAGCGGAGGGACAGGTACCTACGAGCAGTACTTC. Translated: CAISGGTGTYEQYF.

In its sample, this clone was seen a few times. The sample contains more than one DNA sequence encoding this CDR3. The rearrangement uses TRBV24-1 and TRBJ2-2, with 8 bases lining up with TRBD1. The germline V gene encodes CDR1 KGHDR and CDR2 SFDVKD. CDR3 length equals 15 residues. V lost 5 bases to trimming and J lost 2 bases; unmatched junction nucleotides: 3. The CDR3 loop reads CATSVGQGNTGELFF. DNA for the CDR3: TGTGCCACCAGTGTAGGACAGGGAAACACCGGGGAGCTGTTTTTT.

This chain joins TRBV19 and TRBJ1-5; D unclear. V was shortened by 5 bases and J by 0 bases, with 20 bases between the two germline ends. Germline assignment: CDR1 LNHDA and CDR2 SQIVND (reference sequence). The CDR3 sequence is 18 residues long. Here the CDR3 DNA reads TGTGCCAGTAGTCCGACCCGGGCGGTCAGTTATAGCAATCAGCCCCAGCATTTT. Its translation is CASSPTRAVSYSNQPQHF.

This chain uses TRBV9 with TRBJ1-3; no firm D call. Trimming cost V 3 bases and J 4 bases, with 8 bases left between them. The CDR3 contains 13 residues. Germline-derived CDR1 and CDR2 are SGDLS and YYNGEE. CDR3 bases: TGTGCCAGCAGCGCCGGGGAAGGAAACACCATATATTTT. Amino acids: CASSAGEGNTIYF.

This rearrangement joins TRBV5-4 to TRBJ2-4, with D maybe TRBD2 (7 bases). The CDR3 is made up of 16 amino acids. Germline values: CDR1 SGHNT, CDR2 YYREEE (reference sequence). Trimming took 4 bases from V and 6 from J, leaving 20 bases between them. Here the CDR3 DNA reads TGTGCCAGCAGCCCAGCAGGGGCGGGGGTAGGAAACATTCAGTACTTC. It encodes CASSPAGAGVGNIQYF.